The 14 T cell receptor beta chains presented below share a single source sample, sequenced in a study of identifying expanded T cells in peripheral blood. The assay was immunoSEQ multiplex PCR, and TCRdb's table has in-frame clones only and misses some. Of some 93,000 clones listed, 85% to 90% are singletons. The material sequenced was blood. Receptors were obtained from a person aged 18-69 years in good health.

This clone appeared a single time. The chain has TRBV6-1 and TRBJ1-2, with 8 bases fitting TRBD1. This CDR3 region has 12 residues. Germline CDR1 and CDR2: MNHNS and SASEGT. Trimming took 6 bases from V and 12 from J; bases not matched to a gene: 9. The CDR3 loop is CASSQGARVDTF. Written as DNA, the CDR3 is TGTGCCAGCAGCCAGGGGGCGCGGGTGGACACCTTC.

The gene calls are TRBV2 and TRBJ2-5, with a tentative D call TRBD1 (5 bases). Germline V gene lookup returns CDR1 SNHLY and CDR2 FYNNEI. This CDR3 has 13 residues. With 8 bases removed from V and 0 bases from J, the gap between germline ends came to 10 bases. The chain's CDR3 is CASGAGYQETQYF. The CDR3 DNA reads as TGTGCCAGCGGGGCAGGGTACCAAGAGACCCAGTACTTC.

The chain has TRBV19 and TRBJ1-1; TRBD1 matches at 12 bases. The CDR3 extends over 16 amino acids. The germline V gene has CDR1 LNHDA and CDR2 SQIVND (reference sequence). The V gene end was trimmed by 4 bases and the J gene end by 1 base; junction bases not matched to a gene: 4. The CDR3 protein is CASSTGTGGANTEAFF. In nucleotides, the CDR3 is TGTGCCAGTAGTACCGGGACAGGGGGCGCGAACACTGAAGCTTTCTTT.

Sample share makes this clone medium-sized (0.01 to 0.1%). This chain connects TRBV11-1 to TRBJ2-2, with D perhaps matching TRBD2 (6 bases). The CDR3 is 15 residues long. Germline V gives CDR1 SGHAT, CDR2 FQDESV (reference sequence). V was shortened by 3 bases and J by 3 bases, with 11 bases between the two germline ends. The CDR3 protein is CASSFGGVDTGELFF. The DNA for the CDR3 is TGTGCCAGCAGCTTCGGGGGAGTGGACACCGGGGAGCTGTTTTTT.

The chain couples TRBV15 to TRBJ1-5; D gene ambiguous. Between the trimmed V and J ends, which lost 3 bases and 2 bases, there was a span of 5 bases. Germline CDR1 is LNHNV and CDR2 is YYDKDF (reference sequence). CDR3 length: 13 amino acids. The CDR3 DNA sequence: TGTGCCACCAGCAGGTGGGGCAATCAGCCCCAGCATTTT. This translates into CATSRWGNQPQHF.

The gene calls are TRBV6-4 and TRBJ2-3; unclear D gene. Trimming stripped 3 bases from V and 1 base from J, with 11 bases between. CDR1 and CDR2 (germline): MRHNA, SNTAGT. This CDR3 is 15 amino acids long. The CDR3 region has the DNA TGTGCCAGCAGTGAAGGCCCAGCAGGCACAGATACGCAGTATTTT. This encodes CASSEGPAGTDTQYF.

The chain has TRBV6-5 and TRBJ1-4; 10 bases fit TRBD1. The CDR3 covers 15 residues. Trimming removed 4 bases from V and 5 bases from J; junction bases left unmatched: 4. The germline gives CDR1 MNHEY, CDR2 SVGAGI. This CDR3 reads CASSFGQGENEKLFF. DNA of the CDR3: TGTGCCAGCAGTTTCGGACAGGGGGAAAATGAAAAACTGTTTTTT.

The DNA for the CDR3 is TGTGCCACCCACTCGGGGAGGGTGGACACCGGGGAGCTGTTTTTT. This gives the protein CATHSGRVDTGELFF. The J gene is TRBJ2-2, the V gene TRBV10-3; 7 positions agree with TRBD2. J was trimmed by 3 bases and V by 10 bases; bases with no gene match: 11. The CDR3 has 15 residues. CDR1 ENHRY and CDR2 SYGVKD come from the germline V gene.

This clone occurred a few times. The chain links TRBV2 to TRBJ1-2; D is uncertain. The V gene's germline CDR1 is SNHLY and CDR2 FYNNEI. CDR3 size: 13 residues. The V end was cut by 2 bases, the J end by 4 bases, with 8 bases between. The CDR3 nucleotides read TGTGCCAGCAGTGAATTAGAGTTCTATGGCTACACCTTC. Translated: CASSELEFYGYTF.

This chain links TRBV2 with TRBJ2-2; 8 positions match TRBD2. The germline gives CDR1 SNHLY, CDR2 FYNNEI. Trimming cost V 1 base and J 7 bases; bases outside gene matches: 11. The CDR3 is made up of 17 amino acids. In DNA, the CDR3 is TGTGCCAGCAGTGAAGGGGGAGCGGGAGTCGGAAACGGGGAGCTGTTTTTT. Amino acid sequence: CASSEGGAGVGNGELFF.

V is TRBV6-6 and J is TRBJ1-6, with D hard to call. The CDR3 has 13 amino acids. V was pared by 8 bases and J by 2 bases, with 7 bases between. Germline CDR1 is MNHNY and CDR2 is SVGAGI (reference sequence). The CDR3 here is CASGVTYNSPLHF. The CDR3 DNA follows: TGTGCCAGCGGGGTTACCTATAATTCACCCCTCCACTTT.

This chain connects TRBV19 to TRBJ1-2, with D unresolved. The CDR3 spans 14 residues. V was cut by 3 bases and J by 3 bases, with 11 bases left in between. In germline, CDR1 is LNHDA, CDR2 SQIVND (reference sequence). The CDR3 region has the DNA TGTGCCAGTAGTATCCCTCCGGCCGACTATGGCTACACCTTC. Its protein is CASSIPPADYGYTF.

The chain joins TRBV7-2 to TRBJ2-5, with TRBD2 as a possible D gene (5 bases). V dropped 6 bases and J dropped 3 bases, with 14 bases sitting between them. CDR1 SGHTA and CDR2 FQGNSA come from the germline V gene. CDR3 length: 14 residues. The CDR3 region has the DNA TGTGCCAGCAGTCCAAGTTTAGCGAAAGAGACCCAGTACTTC. The encoded protein is CASSPSLAKETQYF.

The J gene is TRBJ2-7, the V gene TRBV28; possibly TRBD1 for D (5 bases). Trimming took off 6 bases at V and 0 bases at J, with 9 bases between the two ends. Germline values: CDR1 MDHEN, CDR2 SYDVKM. The CDR3 extends over 13 amino acids. CDR3 sequence: CASRQVSSYEQYF. The DNA of the CDR3 is TGTGCCAGCAGACAGGTGAGCTCCTACGAGCAGTACTTC. Combining the CDR3 with reference TRBV28 and TRBJ2-7 gives the whole variable domain DVKVTQSSRYLVKRTGEKVFLECVQDMDHENMFWYRQDPGLGLRLIYFSYDVKMKEKGDIPEGYSVSREKKERFSLILESASTNQTSMYLCASRQVSSYEQYFGPGTRLTVT.